The next 6 T cell receptor beta chains were all read from a single sample in a study of blood T cell repertoires in COVID-19. TCRdb's table, derived via immunoSEQ multiplex PCR, lists solely in-frame clones and lacks some. The sample has 190,000 or so clones; 87% are singletons. Sample: peripheral blood. These receptors all come from a woman between 18 and 29 years old who had recovered from COVID-19.

The chain recombines TRBV5-3 with TRBJ2-7; 9 bases agree with TRBD2. TRBV5-3 is known as an ORF, though its function is uncertain. J was trimmed by 2 bases and V by 7 bases; bases with no gene match: 10. The CDR3 is 15 residues long. CDR3 in amino acids: CARPDERGATYEQYF. The CDR3 coding sequence is TGTGCCAGACCTGATGAGCGGGGGGCGACCTACGAGCAGTACTTC.

CDR3 nucleotide sequence: TGTGCCTGGAGGGACAGGGGGCACACTGAAGCTTTCTTT. Its translation is CAWRDRGHTEAFF. This rearrangement joins TRBV30 to TRBJ1-1; 11 bases are shared with TRBD1. V lost 3 bases and J lost 3; bases outside the gene matches: 0. The V gene's germline CDR1 is GTSNPN and CDR2 SVGIG (reference sequence). CDR3 length: 13 amino acids.

This chain links TRBV7-9 with TRBJ2-5, with 10 bases that match TRBD2. V lost 5 bases, J lost 3 bases, and 9 bases stayed unmatched. CDR3 length equals 16 residues. CDR1 and CDR2 (germline): SEHNR, FQNEAQ (reference sequence). This CDR3 is CASSGSGLASEETQYF. The CDR3 DNA reads TGTGCCAGCAGCGGCTCGGGACTAGCGAGCGAAGAGACCCAGTACTTC.

This rearrangement joins TRBV6-2 or TRBV6-3 to TRBJ1-2; no reliable D call. The V and J ends lost 2 bases and 8 bases respectively, with 18 bases between them. The CDR3 is 15 residues long. The germline V gene has CDR1 MNHEY and CDR2 SVGEGT. CDR3 nucleotide sequence: TGTGCCAGCAGTTACGACGCGGCAGCCCGGGAGGGCTACACCTTC. It specifies CASSYDAAAREGYTF.

For the CDR3, the DNA is TGTGCCAGCAGCCCTCCCGGGACTGTTCGTTCACCCCTCCACTTT. It yields the protein CASSPPGTVRSPLHF. The V call is TRBV14, the J call TRBJ1-6; TRBD1 might be the D (5 bases). CDR3 length equals 15 residues. Per the germline V gene, CDR1 is SGHDN and CDR2 is FVKESK. Trimming stripped 4 bases from V and 9 bases from J, with 16 bases between.

The chain employs TRBV5-4 and TRBJ2-5; 7 bases fit TRBD1. V lost 0 bases, J lost 5 bases, and 10 bases stayed unmatched. This CDR3 is 16 amino acids long. Germline loops: CDR1 SGHNT, CDR2 YYREEE (reference sequence). The CDR3: CASSLGNKGARETQYF. For the CDR3, the DNA is TGTGCCAGCAGCTTGGGGAACAAGGGGGCGAGGGAGACCCAGTACTTC. Drawing the rest from reference TRBV5-4 and TRBJ2-5, the complete variable domain is ETGVTQSPTHLIKTRGQQVTLRCSSQSGHNTVSWYQQALGQGPQFIFQYYREEENGRGNFPPRFSGLQFPNYSSELNVNALELDDSALYLCASSLGNKGARETQYFGPGTRLLVL.